These 21 T cell receptor beta chains originate from one sample sequenced in a study of control samples from healthy donors and cancer patients. Here immunoSEQ multiplex PCR was the method, and the copy in TCRdb shows in-frame clones only, minus some. The sample includes about 63,000 clones, about 82% of them seen just once. The sequenced sample consisted of blood. The receptor source for this set is a man aged 40-50 years in good health.

The rearrangement links TRBV7-2 to TRBJ1-2; TRBD1 matches at 8 bases. The CDR3 totals 15 residues. Germline CDR1 SGHTA, CDR2 FQGNSA. J lost 8 bases, V lost 5 bases, and 13 bases had no gene match. Here the CDR3 reads CASSPRTGPRDGYTF. In nucleotides, the CDR3 is TGTGCCAGCAGCCCAAGGACAGGGCCCCGGGACGGCTACACCTTC. The variable domain in full, with the rest retrieved from reference TRBV7-2 and TRBJ1-2, is GAGVSQSPSNKVTEKGKDVELRCDPISGHTALYWYRQSLGQGLEFLIYFQGNSAPDKSGLPSDRFSAERTGGSVSTLTIQRTQQEDSAVYLCASSPRTGPRDGYTFGSGTRLTVV.

This clone was found a few times. The J gene is TRBJ2-1, the V gene TRBV6-4; 15 positions match TRBD2. Per germline, CDR1 MRHNA and CDR2 SNTAGT. V shed 2 bases, J shed 7 bases, and the junction held 0 bases outside the gene matches. The CDR3 extends over 15 amino acids. The CDR3, as DNA: TGTGCCAGCAGTGACGGGACTAGCGGGGGGAATGAGCAGTTCTTC. As protein: CASSDGTSGGNEQFF.

The V gene is TRBV23-1, the J gene TRBJ2-7; TRBD2 might be the D (6 bases). TRBV23-1 counts as an open reading frame of uncertain function. This CDR3 is built from 15 residues. V lost 7 bases to trimming and J lost 2 bases, with 18 bases between them. CDR3 bases: TGCGCCAGCAATCCTGCGGGGAATCGCACCTACGAGCAGTACTTC. Protein product: CASNPAGNRTYEQYF.

This clone occurred a few times. This chain uses TRBV5-4 with TRBJ2-2; D possibly corresponds to TRBD2 (7 bases). Germline CDR1 is SGHNT and CDR2 is YYREEE (reference sequence). Trimming stripped 0 bases from V and 5 bases from J, with 11 bases between. The CDR3 sequence is 15 residues long. This CDR3 reads CASSLAGGKTGELFF. In DNA, the CDR3 is TGTGCCAGCAGCTTGGCGGGGGGCAAGACCGGGGAGCTGTTTTTT. Using reference TRBV5-4 and TRBJ2-2 for the parts outside the CDR3, the full variable domain is ETGVTQSPTHLIKTRGQQVTLRCSSQSGHNTVSWYQQALGQGPQFIFQYYREEENGRGNFPPRFSGLQFPNYSSELNVNALELDDSALYLCASSLAGGKTGELFFGEGSRLTVL.

The rearrangement uses TRBV11-1 and TRBJ2-1; 8 nucleotides align to TRBD2. The CDR3 loop spans 16 amino acids. Germline V lookup: CDR1 SGHAT, CDR2 FQDESV (reference sequence). With V trimmed by 3 bases and J by 1 base, 5 bases remained unmatched. CDR3 DNA sequence: TGTGCCAGCAGCTTCGGCGGGGGGAGGTCCTACAATGAGCAGTTCTTC. The encoded protein is CASSFGGGRSYNEQFF. The full variable domain, its missing parts supplied by reference TRBV11-1 and TRBJ2-1, is EAEVAQSPRYKITEKSQAVAFWCDPISGHATLYWYRQILGQGPELLVQFQDESVVDDSQLPKDRFSAERLKGVDSTLKIQPAELGDSAMYLCASSFGGGRSYNEQFFGPGTRLTVL.

This sequence joins TRBV7-3 and TRBJ2-3; no clear D gene. The CDR3 runs to 14 residues. The germline CDR1 and CDR2 sequences are SGHTA and FQGTGA. Between the trimmed V and J ends, which lost 2 bases and 2 bases, there was a span of 8 bases. DNA for the CDR3: TGTGCCAGCAGCTTAGGACCCCACACAGATACGCAGTATTTT. Translation gives CASSLGPHTDTQYF.

This chain joins TRBV25-1 and TRBJ2-1, with 7 nucleotides matching TRBD1. CDR1 is MGHDK and CDR2 is SYGVNS in the germline V gene. The CDR3 consists of 17 residues. The J segment lost 2 bases and the V segment lost 4 bases, leaving 11 bases of the junction unmatched. The CDR3 coding sequence is TGTGCCAGCAGTGGAGTGGGACAGATGATGGCCTACAATGAGCAGTTCTTC. It translates to CASSGVGQMMAYNEQFF.

The V and J genes are TRBV28 and TRBJ1-5; TRBD1 aligns across 10 bases. This CDR3 contains 16 residues. CDR1 MDHEN and CDR2 SYDVKM come from the germline V gene. J was trimmed by 3 bases and V by 5 bases; bases with no gene match: 7. Written as DNA, the CDR3 is TGTGCCAGCAGTCCCTGGGACAGGGGAGACAATCAGCCCCAGCATTTT. Translating gives CASSPWDRGDNQPQHF.

The V call is TRBV24-1, the J call TRBJ1-5; no clear D gene. Trimming cost V 4 bases and J 1 base, with 1 base left between them. Germline loops: CDR1 KGHDR, CDR2 SFDVKD. CDR3 length equals 12 residues. The CDR3 nucleotides are TGTGCCACCAGTGACAGCAATCAGCCCCAGCATTTT. Encoded protein: CATSDSNQPQHF.

The chain links TRBV5-5 to TRBJ2-7, with TRBD1 matching 7 bases. Per germline, CDR1 SGHKS and CDR2 YYEKEE (reference sequence). The CDR3 is made up of 15 amino acids. V trimming: 1 base; J trimming: 7 bases; junction bases outside the gene matches: 11. DNA of the CDR3: TGTGCCAGCAGCTTGAGTCCAGACAGGGTTGGGGAGCAGTACTTC. Translation gives CASSLSPDRVGEQYF.

The V gene is TRBV23-1, the J gene TRBJ2-1, with D possibly TRBD1 on 6 matching bases. TRBV23-1 carries the ORF label, with uncertain function. CDR3 length equals 17 residues. Trimming left V 3 bases short and J 0 bases short, with 15 bases between. The CDR3 sequence: CASSHPRTARSYNEQFF. DNA for the CDR3: TGCGCCAGCAGTCACCCCCGGACAGCACGCTCCTACAATGAGCAGTTCTTC.

V usage is TRBV7-2 and J usage is TRBJ2-2; D tentatively fits TRBD1 or TRBD2 (5 bases each). CDR3 length: 14 amino acids. V was trimmed by 8 bases and J by 0 bases, leaving 10 bases between them. CDR1 is SGHTA, CDR2 FQGNSA, per germline. Here the CDR3 reads CASSGTANTGELFF. The CDR3 DNA follows: TGTGCCAGCTCCGGGACGGCGAACACCGGGGAGCTGTTTTTT. Looking up the rest from reference TRBV7-2 and TRBJ2-2 gives the full variable domain: GAGVSQSPSNKVTEKGKDVELRCDPISGHTALYWYRQSLGQGLEFLIYFQGNSAPDKSGLPSDRFSAERTGGSVSTLTIQRTQQEDSAVYLCASSGTANTGELFFGEGSRLTVL.

V gene TRBV24-1 combines with J gene TRBJ2-2, with D perhaps TRBD2 (5 bases). Germline CDR1 and CDR2: KGHDR and SFDVKD. The V and J ends lost 7 bases and 9 bases respectively, with 20 bases between them. This CDR3 has 15 residues. Here the CDR3 DNA reads TGTGCCACCAGCCTGACCGGGTTAAACGGGAGGGAGCTGTTTTTT. It specifies CATSLTGLNGRELFF.

The chain is built from TRBV5-4 and TRBJ2-1, with D possibly TRBD1 on 5 matching bases. V shed 1 base and J shed 7 bases, with 15 bases lying between them. The CDR3 runs 15 residues. The germline CDR1 and CDR2 sequences are SGHNT and YYREEE (reference sequence). The CDR3 DNA reads as TGTGCCAGCAGCTTGTTCAGGGATAGGAAGAATGAGCAGTTCTTC. It yields the protein CASSLFRDRKNEQFF.

The chain carries TRBV7-7 and TRBJ2-1; 12 bases agree with TRBD2. The CDR3 length is 16 residues. Germline-derived CDR1 and CDR2 are SSHAT and FNYEAQ (reference sequence). V gave up 5 bases and J gave up 2 bases; unmatched junction bases: 4. The CDR3, as DNA: TGTGCCAGCAGCCTTACTAGCGGGGGGCCCTACAATGAGCAGTTCTTC. The encoded protein is CASSLTSGGPYNEQFF.

V gene TRBV7-2 combines with J gene TRBJ1-1, with 9 nucleotides matching TRBD1. J gave up 0 bases and V 5 bases, and 16 bases lay outside the gene matches. Per germline, CDR1 SGHTA and CDR2 FQGNSA. The CDR3 runs to 19 residues. The DNA for the CDR3 is TGTGCCAGCAGCCTAATGTATGGGACCGGGACAGGGATGAACACTGAAGCTTTCTTT. This gives the protein CASSLMYGTGTGMNTEAFF.

The J gene is TRBJ1-2, the V gene TRBV9; no firm D call. CDR3 size: 15 residues. V was shortened by 0 bases and J by 6 bases, with 15 bases between the two germline ends. Germline loops: CDR1 SGDLS, CDR2 YYNGEE. The chain's CDR3 is CASSVEGRVGDGYTF. Here the CDR3 DNA reads TGTGCCAGCAGCGTAGAAGGCAGAGTAGGAGATGGCTACACCTTC.

The genes are TRBV6-5 and TRBJ2-4, with 8 bases that match TRBD2. CDR3 length equals 15 residues. V lost 6 bases and J lost 9; bases outside the gene matches: 13. Germline V gene lookup returns CDR1 MNHEY and CDR2 SVGAGI. Written as DNA, the CDR3 is TGTGCCAGCAGGACGACCGGAGGGCGGGGGGCCATTCAGTACTTC. Translation: CASRTTGGRGAIQYF.

About this clone itself: Other nucleotide sequences from this sample produce the same CDR3. V is TRBV12-3 or TRBV12-4 and J is TRBJ1-5, with D uncertain. This CDR3 spans 13 amino acids. V was pared by 2 bases and J by 4 bases, with 6 bases between. CDR3 region: CASSLNGNQPQHF. The CDR3 bases are TGTGCCAGCAGTTTAAATGGGAATCAGCCCCAGCATTTT.

V and J are TRBV6-2 or TRBV6-3 and TRBJ2-1, with TRBD1 matching 7 bases. V shed 3 bases, J shed 4 bases, and the junction held 12 bases outside the gene matches. The CDR3 consists of 17 residues. The germline V gene has CDR1 MNHEY and CDR2 SVGEGT. The CDR3 protein is CASSYDAGTELYNEQFF. Here the CDR3 DNA reads TGTGCCAGCAGTTATGACGCCGGGACAGAGTTGTACAATGAGCAGTTCTTC.

The chain uses TRBV3-1 (or the pseudogene TRBV3-2) and TRBJ1-2; TRBD1 matches 9 bases. This CDR3 is built from 15 residues. CDR1 and CDR2 from the germline V gene are LGHDT and YNNKEL (reference sequence). V shed 4 bases, J shed 5 bases, and the junction held 8 bases outside the gene matches. DNA of the CDR3: TGTGCCAGCAGCCCGGACCCCGGGACAGGGTATGGCTACACCTTC. Encoded protein: CASSPDPGTGYGYTF.